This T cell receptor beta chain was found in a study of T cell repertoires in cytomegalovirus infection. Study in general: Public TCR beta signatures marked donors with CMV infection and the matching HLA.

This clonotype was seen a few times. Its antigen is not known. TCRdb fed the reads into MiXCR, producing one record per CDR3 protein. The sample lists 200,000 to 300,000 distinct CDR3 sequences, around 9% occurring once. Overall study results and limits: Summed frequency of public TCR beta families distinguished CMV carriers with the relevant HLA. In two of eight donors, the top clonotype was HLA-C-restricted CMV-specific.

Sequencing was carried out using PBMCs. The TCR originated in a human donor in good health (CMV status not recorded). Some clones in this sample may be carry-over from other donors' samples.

The CDR3 protein is CASSPPGPAYGYTF. For the CDR3, the DNA is TGTGCCAGCAGCCCCCCGGGACCGGCGTATGGCTACACCTTC. This sequence joins TRBV14 and TRBJ1-2; maybe TRBD1 (5 bases). V was shortened by 4 bases and J by 5 bases, with 14 bases between the two germline ends. CDR3 length: 14 residues. Per germline, CDR1 SGHDN and CDR2 FVKESK.